This TCR beta chain was captured in a study of breast tumors, draining lymph nodes, adjacent tissues. The lymph nodes were axillary draining lymph nodes from breast cancer patients. For this clonotype: A read error may be the cause here, since a much bigger clone is one base away.

This CDR3 is 17 amino acids long. Germline V lookup: CDR1 SGHAT, CDR2 FQNNGV. V lost 5 bases and J 5 bases, leaving 24 bases between the germline ends. TCRdb reanalysed the multiplex PCR reads using MiXCR and keeps one entry per CDR3 protein. The sample holds about 150,000 distinct CDR3 sequences, approximately 32% seen once. The source is a female donor with breast cancer. Some clones in this sample may be carry-over from other donors' samples. Sequencing used axillary lymph node tissue. The rearrangement links TRBV11-2 to TRBJ2-5, with D possibly being TRBD2 (6 bases). The chain's CDR3 is CASSRAGAAGPRETQYF. CDR3 DNA sequence: TGTGCCAGCAGCCGAGCAGGAGCGGCGGGGCCTAGGGAGACCCAGTACTTC. Variable domain in full (rest from reference TRBV11-2 and TRBJ2-5): EAGVAQSPRYKIIEKRQSVAFWCNPISGHATLYWYQQILGQGPKLLIQFQNNGVVDDSQLPKDRFSAERLKGVDSTLKIQPAKLEDSAVYLCASSRAGAAGPRETQYFGPGTRLLVL.